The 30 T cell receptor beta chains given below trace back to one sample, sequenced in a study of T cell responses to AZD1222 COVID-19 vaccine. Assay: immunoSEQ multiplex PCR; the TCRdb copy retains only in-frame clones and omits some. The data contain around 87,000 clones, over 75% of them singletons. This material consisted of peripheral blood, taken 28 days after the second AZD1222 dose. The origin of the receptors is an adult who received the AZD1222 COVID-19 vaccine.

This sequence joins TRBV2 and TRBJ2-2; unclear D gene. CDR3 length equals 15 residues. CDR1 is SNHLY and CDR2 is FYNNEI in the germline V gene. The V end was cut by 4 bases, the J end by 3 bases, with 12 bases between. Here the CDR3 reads CASSGTPGDTGELFF. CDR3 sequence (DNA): TGTGCCAGCAGTGGGACCCCTGGGGACACCGGGGAGCTGTTTTTT.

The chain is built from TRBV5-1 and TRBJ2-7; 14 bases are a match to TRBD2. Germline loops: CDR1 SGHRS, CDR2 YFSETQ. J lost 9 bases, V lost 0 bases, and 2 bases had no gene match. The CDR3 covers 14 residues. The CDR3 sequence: CASSLGLAGGAQYF. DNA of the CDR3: TGCGCCAGCAGCTTGGGACTAGCGGGAGGGGCGCAGTACTTC.

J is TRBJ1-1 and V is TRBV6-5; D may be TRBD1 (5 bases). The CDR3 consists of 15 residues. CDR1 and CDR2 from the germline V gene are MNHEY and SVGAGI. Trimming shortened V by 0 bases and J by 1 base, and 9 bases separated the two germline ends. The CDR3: CASSYSGDSNTEAFF. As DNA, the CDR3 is TGTGCCAGCAGTTACTCGGGGGATTCGAACACTGAAGCTTTCTTT.

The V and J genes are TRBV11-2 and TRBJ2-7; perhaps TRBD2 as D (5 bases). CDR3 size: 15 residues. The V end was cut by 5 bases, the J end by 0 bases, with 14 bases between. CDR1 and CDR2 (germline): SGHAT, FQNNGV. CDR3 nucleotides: TGTGCCAGCAGCATTGGGGAGTGGAGCTCCTACGAGCAGTACTTC. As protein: CASSIGEWSSYEQYF.

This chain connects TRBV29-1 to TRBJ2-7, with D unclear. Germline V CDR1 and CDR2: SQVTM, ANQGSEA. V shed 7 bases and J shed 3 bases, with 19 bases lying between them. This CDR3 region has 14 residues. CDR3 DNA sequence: TGCAGCGCCGGTTCCGGAGAGCTAAGCTACGAGCAGTACTTC. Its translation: CSAGSGELSYEQYF.

CDR3 DNA: TGTGCCAGTATGGGGGATACTCAAGAGACCCAGTACTTC. Its translation is CASMGDTQETQYF. V is TRBV19 and J is TRBJ2-5; D tentatively reads TRBD1 or TRBD2 (5 bases each). The V and J ends lost 7 bases and 2 bases respectively, with 11 bases between them. Germline V gives CDR1 LNHDA, CDR2 SQIVND (reference sequence). The CDR3 contains 13 residues.

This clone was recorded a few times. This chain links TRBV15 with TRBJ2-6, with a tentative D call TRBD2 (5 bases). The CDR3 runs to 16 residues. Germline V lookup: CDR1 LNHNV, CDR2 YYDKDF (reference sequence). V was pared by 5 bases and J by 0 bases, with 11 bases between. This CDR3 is CATSLRDYSGANVLTF. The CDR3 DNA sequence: TGTGCCACCAGCCTCCGGGATTACTCTGGGGCCAACGTCCTGACTTTC.

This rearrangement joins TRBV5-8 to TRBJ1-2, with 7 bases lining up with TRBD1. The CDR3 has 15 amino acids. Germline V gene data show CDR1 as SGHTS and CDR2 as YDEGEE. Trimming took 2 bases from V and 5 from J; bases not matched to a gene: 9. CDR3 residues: CASSLASTGMYGYTF. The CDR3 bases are TGTGCCAGCAGCTTAGCATCGACAGGGATGTATGGCTACACCTTC.

The CDR3 nucleotides are TGTGCCAGCAGTTTATATAGGAGGGACACTGAAGCTTTCTTT. Translated, it gives CASSLYRRDTEAFF. The chain links TRBV27 to TRBJ1-1; D call uncertain. The CDR3 covers 14 residues. Germline loops: CDR1 MNHEY, CDR2 SMNVEV (reference sequence). V was clipped by 1 base and J by 3 bases, with 9 bases between them.

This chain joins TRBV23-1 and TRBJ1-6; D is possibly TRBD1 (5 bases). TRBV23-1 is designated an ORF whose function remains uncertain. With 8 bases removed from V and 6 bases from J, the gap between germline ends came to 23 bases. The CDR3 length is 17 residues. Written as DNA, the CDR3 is TGCGCCAGCTGCTGGGGGGGTCAAGACTATTTTAATTCACCCCTCCACTTT. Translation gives CASCWGGQDYFNSPLHF.

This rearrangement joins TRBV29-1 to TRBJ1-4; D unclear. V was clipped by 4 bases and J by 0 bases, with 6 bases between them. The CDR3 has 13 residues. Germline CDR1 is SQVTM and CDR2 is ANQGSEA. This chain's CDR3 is CSVGISTNEKLFF. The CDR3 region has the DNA TGCAGCGTTGGCATTTCAACTAATGAAAAACTGTTTTTT.

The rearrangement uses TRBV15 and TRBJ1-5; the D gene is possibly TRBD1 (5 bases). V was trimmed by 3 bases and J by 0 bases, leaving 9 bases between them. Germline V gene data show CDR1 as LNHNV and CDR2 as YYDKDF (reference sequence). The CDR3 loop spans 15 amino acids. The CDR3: CATSRGGTSNQPQHF. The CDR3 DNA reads TGTGCCACCAGCAGGGGAGGGACTAGCAATCAGCCCCAGCATTTT.

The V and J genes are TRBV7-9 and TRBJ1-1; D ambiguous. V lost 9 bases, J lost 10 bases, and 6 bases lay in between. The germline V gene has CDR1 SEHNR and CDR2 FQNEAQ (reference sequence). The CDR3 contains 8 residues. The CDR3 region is CASPAAFF. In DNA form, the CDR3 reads TGTGCCAGTCCAGCAGCTTTCTTT.

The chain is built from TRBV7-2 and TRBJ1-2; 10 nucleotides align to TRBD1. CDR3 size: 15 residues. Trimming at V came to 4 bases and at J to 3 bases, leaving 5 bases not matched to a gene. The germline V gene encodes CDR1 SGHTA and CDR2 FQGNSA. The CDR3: CASSSRTGGDYGYTF. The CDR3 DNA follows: TGTGCCAGCAGCTCCCGGACAGGGGGGGACTATGGCTACACCTTC. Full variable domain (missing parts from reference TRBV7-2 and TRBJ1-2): GAGVSQSPSNKVTEKGKDVELRCDPISGHTALYWYRQSLGQGLEFLIYFQGNSAPDKSGLPSDRFSAERTGGSVSTLTIQRTQQEDSAVYLCASSSRTGGDYGYTFGSGTRLTVV.

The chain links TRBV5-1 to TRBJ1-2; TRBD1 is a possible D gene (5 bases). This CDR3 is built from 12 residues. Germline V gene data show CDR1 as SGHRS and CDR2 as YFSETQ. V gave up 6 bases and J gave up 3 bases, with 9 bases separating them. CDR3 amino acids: CASTDSDYGYTF. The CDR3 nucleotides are TGCGCCAGCACCGACAGCGACTATGGCTACACCTTC.

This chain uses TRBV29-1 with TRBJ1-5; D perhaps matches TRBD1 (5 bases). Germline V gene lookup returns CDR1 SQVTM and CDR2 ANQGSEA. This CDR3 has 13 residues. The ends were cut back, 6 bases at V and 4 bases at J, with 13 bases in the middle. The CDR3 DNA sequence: TGCAGCGTCAGAGACAGAGGGAATCAGCCCCAGCATTTT. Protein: CSVRDRGNQPQHF.

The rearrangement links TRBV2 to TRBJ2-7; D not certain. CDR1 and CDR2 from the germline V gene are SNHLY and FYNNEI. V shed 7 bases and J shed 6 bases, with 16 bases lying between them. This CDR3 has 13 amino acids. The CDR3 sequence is CASTFEAPSEQYF. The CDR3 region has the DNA TGTGCCAGCACGTTCGAGGCCCCTAGCGAGCAGTACTTC.

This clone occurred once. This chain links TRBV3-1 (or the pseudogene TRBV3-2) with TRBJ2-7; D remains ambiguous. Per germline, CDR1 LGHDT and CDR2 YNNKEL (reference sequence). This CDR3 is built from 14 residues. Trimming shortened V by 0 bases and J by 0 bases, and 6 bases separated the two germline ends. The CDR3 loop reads CASSQDTLSYEQYF. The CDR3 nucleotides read TGTGCCAGCAGCCAAGATACCCTCTCCTACGAGCAGTACTTC.

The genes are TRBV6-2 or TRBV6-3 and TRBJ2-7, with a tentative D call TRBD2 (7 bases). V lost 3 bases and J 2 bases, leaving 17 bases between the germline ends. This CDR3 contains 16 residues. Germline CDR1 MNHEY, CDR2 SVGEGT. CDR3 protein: CASSYQGRAGAYEQYF. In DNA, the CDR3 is TGTGCCAGCAGTTATCAGGGGCGGGCGGGAGCCTACGAGCAGTACTTC.

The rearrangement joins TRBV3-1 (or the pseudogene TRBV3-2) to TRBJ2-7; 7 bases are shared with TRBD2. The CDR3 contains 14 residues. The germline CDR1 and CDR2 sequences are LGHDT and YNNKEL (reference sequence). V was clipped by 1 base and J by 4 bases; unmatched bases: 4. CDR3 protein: CASSQGTSRYEQYF. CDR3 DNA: TGTGCCAGCAGCCAAGGGACTAGTCGGTACGAGCAGTACTTC.

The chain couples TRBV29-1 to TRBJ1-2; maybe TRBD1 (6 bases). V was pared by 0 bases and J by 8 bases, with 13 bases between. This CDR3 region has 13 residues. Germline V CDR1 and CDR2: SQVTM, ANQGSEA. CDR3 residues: CSVEDWEQGGYTF. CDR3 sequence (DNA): TGCAGCGTTGAAGATTGGGAACAGGGCGGCTACACCTTC.

The CDR3 is CASSFVCGGNQPQHF. CDR3 nucleotide sequence: TGTGCCAGCAGCTTTGTGTGTGGGGGGAATCAGCCCCAGCATTTT. The chain couples TRBV11-3 to TRBJ1-5; D may be TRBD1 (5 bases). Germline values: CDR1 SGHNT, CDR2 YENEEA. The V gene lost 3 bases and the J gene lost 4 bases, with 13 bases spanning the gap. CDR3 length: 15 amino acids.

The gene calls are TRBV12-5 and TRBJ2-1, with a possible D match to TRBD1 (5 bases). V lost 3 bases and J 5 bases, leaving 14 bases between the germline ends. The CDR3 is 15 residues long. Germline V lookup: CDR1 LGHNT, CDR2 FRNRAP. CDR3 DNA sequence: TGTGCTAGTGGTTTAGCTGGGGCCCGGAACAATGAGCAGTTCTTC. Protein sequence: CASGLAGARNNEQFF.

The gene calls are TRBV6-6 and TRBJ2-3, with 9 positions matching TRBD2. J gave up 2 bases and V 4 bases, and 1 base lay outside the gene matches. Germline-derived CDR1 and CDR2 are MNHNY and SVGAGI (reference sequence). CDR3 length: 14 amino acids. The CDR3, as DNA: TGTGCCAGCAGTTCTAGCGGGAACACAGATACGCAGTATTTT. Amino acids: CASSSSGNTDTQYF.

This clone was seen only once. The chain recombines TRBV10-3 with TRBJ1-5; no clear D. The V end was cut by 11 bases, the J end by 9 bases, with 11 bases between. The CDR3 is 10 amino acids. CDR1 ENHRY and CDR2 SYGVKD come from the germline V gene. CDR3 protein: CADCTWPQHF. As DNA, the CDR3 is TGTGCCGACTGCACTTGGCCCCAGCATTTT.

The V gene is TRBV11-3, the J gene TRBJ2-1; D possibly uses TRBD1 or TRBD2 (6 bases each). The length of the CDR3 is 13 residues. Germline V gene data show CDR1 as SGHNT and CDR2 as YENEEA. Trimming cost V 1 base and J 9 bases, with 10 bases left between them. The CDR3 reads CASSLVGGSEQFF. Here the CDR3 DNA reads TGTGCCAGCAGCTTAGTAGGGGGGTCTGAGCAGTTCTTC.

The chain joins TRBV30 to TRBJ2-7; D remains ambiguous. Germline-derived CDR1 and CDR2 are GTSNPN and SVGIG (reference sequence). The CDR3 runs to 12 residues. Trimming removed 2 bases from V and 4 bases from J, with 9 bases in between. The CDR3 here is CAWSLSPYEQYF. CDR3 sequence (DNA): TGTGCCTGGAGTCTGTCTCCTTACGAGCAGTACTTC.

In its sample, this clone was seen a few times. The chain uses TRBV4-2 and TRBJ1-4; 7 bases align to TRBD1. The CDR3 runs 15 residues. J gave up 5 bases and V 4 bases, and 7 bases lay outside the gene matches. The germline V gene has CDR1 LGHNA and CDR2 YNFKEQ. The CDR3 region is CASSPWTGQNEKLFF. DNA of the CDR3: TGTGCCAGCAGCCCCTGGACAGGCCAAAATGAAAAACTGTTTTTT.

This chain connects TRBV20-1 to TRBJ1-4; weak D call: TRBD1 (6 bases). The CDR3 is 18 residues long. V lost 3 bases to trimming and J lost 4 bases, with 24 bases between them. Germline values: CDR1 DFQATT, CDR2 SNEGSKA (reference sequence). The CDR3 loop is CSASQGLALGWYNEKLFF. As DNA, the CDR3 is TGCAGTGCTAGTCAGGGGTTGGCGTTGGGTTGGTATAATGAAAAACTGTTTTTT.

The DNA for the CDR3 is TGTGCCAGCAGTTTAAGCGGGAGGGATGAGCAGTTCTTC. Its translation: CASSLSGRDEQFF. The chain uses TRBV12-3 or TRBV12-4 and TRBJ2-1; 10 bases align to TRBD2. Losses at the gene ends were 2 bases for V and 8 bases for J; bases not matched to a gene: 0. The CDR3 is 13 amino acids.